This T cell receptor beta chain appears in the sequencing data of a study of blood T cells in healthy people across ages. Study-level results: TCR beta diversity correlated strongly with naive T cell percentage.

This CDR3 contains 14 residues. V shed 1 base and J 7 bases; nucleotides not matched to a gene: 2. Germline V gene lookup returns CDR1 SGHTA and CDR2 FQGTGA. Comments on this clonotype: The antigen remains unidentified.

Primers used in a second PCR of about 7 to 12 cycles were a sample-barcoded 5' primer and a J-beta primer mix. In TCRdb, the 5' RACE reads were re-called with MiXCR into one record per CDR3 protein. The sample lists fewer than 1.5 million distinct CDR3 sequences; about 43% were seen once. The sequence was collected from a woman aged 18-29 years in good health. This rearrangement joins TRBV7-3 to TRBJ1-2; 11 bases are a match to TRBD1. Sequences were obtained from blood. This chain's CDR3 is CASSLKGTGGGYTF. The CDR3 coding sequence is TGTGCCAGCAGCTTAAAAGGGACAGGGGGTGGCTACACCTTC. Filled out from reference TRBV7-3 and TRBJ1-2, the complete variable domain reads GAGVSQTPSNKVTEKGKYVELRCDPISGHTALYWYRQSLGQGPEFLIYFQGTGAADDSGLPNDRFFAVRPEGSVSTLKIQRTERGDSAVYLCASSLKGTGGGYTFGSGTRLTVV.